This entry is about one T cell receptor beta chain. Its specificity is unknown. The data originate from a study of monozygotic twins with inflammatory bowel disease. Each of the TCR libraries took approximately 3,200 ng of total RNA. Molecular identifiers with 6-nucleotide sample barcodes were added during cDNA synthesis via template switching. Following a re-call of the 5' RACE reads, TCRdb has one entry per CDR3 protein and lacks DNA. The sample table sets out approximately 420,000 distinct CDR3 sequences. CDR3 size: 15 residues. Germline CDR1 is MGHRA and CDR2 is YSYEKL. Study conclusions and caveats: The inverse Simpson measure of TCRbeta diversity was lower in IBD patients than in healthy co-twins. Clonotypes shared with others were fewer in IBD patients than in healthy twins, especially with disease activity.

The sequencing sample was made of blood. This clonotype originated in a human donor with ulcerative colitis or Crohn's disease, or a healthy co-twin of an affected twin (not recorded which). The gene calls are TRBV4-1 and TRBJ2-2; TCRdb lists TRBD1, though no DNA is available to test this call. This CDR3 reads CASSQGVSAAGELFF.